Below, one T cell receptor beta chain is given with its context. The antigen is not known. Stated time point: neoterminal ileum biopsy at postoperative endoscopy, about 6 months after surgery. This CDR3 has 15 amino acids. Germline CDR1 is MNHEY and CDR2 is SMNVEV (reference sequence). Trimming took off 8 bases at V and 5 bases at J, with 18 bases between the two ends. This sample is drawn from a study of T cell repertoires in ileal Crohn's disease. Whole-study context: The M6 sample came from neoterminal ileum during colonoscopy after surgery. Study-wide points: Within the first postoperative year, endoscopy came at median roughly seven months.

Per sample, roughly 500 nanograms of biopsy DNA were TCRB immunosequenced. Here immunoSEQ multiplex PCR was the method, and the copy in TCRdb shows in-frame clones only, minus some. The repertoire holds about 13,000 clones, roughly 78% seen once, with roughly 4.5% in the top ten. The sequence came from an adult with Crohn's disease. The gene calls are TRBV27 and TRBJ1-4; D not certain. Sequencing was performed on ileal tissue. The DNA of the CDR3 is TGTGCCAGCGGCTCCCCCATGACAAGAAATGAAAAACTGTTTTTT. It translates to CASGSPMTRNEKLFF.